This entry lists 20 T cell receptor beta chains sequenced from one sample in a study of molecular identifiers for immune sequencing clone quantification. TCRdb called the PCR reads again in MiXCR, with one record for every CDR3 protein. The sample shows under 65,000 distinct CDR3 sequences, about 25% of them seen only once. Source material: naive CD8+ T cells from blood, with Jurkat cell RNA spiked in. Specified subset: FACS-sorted CD8+CD4-CCR7+CD45RA+ naive T cells. These receptors originate from a human donor in good health. Some libraries in this study had Jurkat cell RNA spiked in.

This clonotype was seen ten or more times. The J gene is TRBJ2-2, the V gene TRBV4-1; D gene ambiguous. Per germline, CDR1 MGHRA and CDR2 YSYEKL. The CDR3 has 16 amino acids. Between the trimmed V and J ends, which lost 4 bases and 0 bases, there was a span of 12 bases. The CDR3 sequence is CASSLEGSPNTGELFF. CDR3 DNA sequence: TGCGCCAGCAGCCTCGAAGGAAGCCCGAACACCGGGGAGCTGTTTTTT.

This clonotype has just a few counts. The gene calls are TRBV3-2 and TRBJ1-2; the table's D call TRBD1 went unverified against the DNA. TRBV3-2 is reported as a pseudogene. The CDR3 contains 19 residues. In DNA, the CDR3 is TGTGCCAGCAGCCAAGATTTCCCGACACAGGGGCGCAAGCACTATGGCTACACCTTC. Protein: CASSQDFPTQGRKHYGYTF.

In this sample, this clonotype turned up a few times. The chain is built from TRBV6-1 and TRBJ2-2; TRBD2 agrees at 8 bases. V was clipped by 3 bases and J by 5 bases; unmatched bases: 5. The CDR3 has 15 amino acids. The germline V gene has CDR1 MNHNS and CDR2 SASEGT. CDR3 sequence reads: CASSDTGGTTGELFF. DNA of the CDR3: TGTGCCAGCAGTGATACGGGGGGGACGACCGGGGAGCTGTTTTTT.

In this sample, this clonotype turned up many times. The chain is built from TRBV9 and TRBJ1-1, with unresolved D. The germline gives CDR1 SGDLS, CDR2 YYNGEE. Deletions cut 0 bases from V and 1 base from J, with 4 bases between. This CDR3 has 13 amino acids. The CDR3 nucleotides read TGTGCCAGCAGCGTAGCTGCGAACACTGAAGCTTTCTTT. This codes for CASSVAANTEAFF.

There are a few counts of this clonotype. It may be a read error: a sequence one base away is much more abundant. This chain connects TRBV4-3 to TRBJ2-7; tentatively, D is TRBD2 (5 bases). CDR1 is LGHNA, CDR2 YSLEER, per germline. V was trimmed by 4 bases and J by 2 bases, leaving 12 bases between them. CDR3 length: 14 amino acids. The CDR3 sequence: CASSPGYGAYEQYF. CDR3 bases: TGCGCCAGCAGCCCTGGGTACGGGGCCTACGAGCAGTACTTC.

This clonotype was picked up a small number of times. The gene calls are TRBV27 and TRBJ1-3; D not resolved. The CDR3 extends over 14 amino acids. V was clipped by 5 bases and J by 0 bases, with 8 bases between them. The germline V gene encodes CDR1 MNHEY and CDR2 SMNVEV (reference sequence). This CDR3 is CASSEGNSGNTIYF. CDR3 in DNA: TGTGCCAGCAGTGAGGGAAACTCTGGAAACACCATATATTTT.

As for this clonotype: One end of the junction fails to match germline, which may point to a read error. V usage is TRBV9 and J usage is TRBJ1-1; no definite D call. The CDR3 is 14 residues long. Germline V gene data show CDR1 as SGDLS and CDR2 as YYNGEE. CDR3 DNA: TGTGCCAGCAGCGTAGAAGAGATGACCCCTGACGCTCTCTTT. Protein product: CASSVEEMTPDALF.

The sample holds many counts of this clonotype. The chain employs TRBV6-2 or TRBV6-3 and TRBJ1-1, with D hard to call. The CDR3 length is 13 residues. The germline V gene has CDR1 MNHEY and CDR2 SVGEGT. Trimming stripped 6 bases from V and 2 bases from J, with 10 bases between. CDR3: CASRGGGNTEAFF. The CDR3 region has the DNA TGTGCCAGCAGGGGAGGTGGAAACACTGAAGCTTTCTTT.

In regard to this clonotype: A read error may be the cause here, since a much bigger clone is one base away. The CDR3 ends on some other residue instead of the conserved phenylalanine or tryptophan, so this is likely a read error. The chain is built from TRBV7-3 and TRBJ2-7; 7 nucleotides match TRBD1. The CDR3 has 12 amino acids. Germline CDR1 reads SGHTA; CDR2 reads FQGTGA. V lost 2 bases, J lost 6 bases, and 1 base stayed unmatched. The CDR3 sequence is CASSLPGGEQYS. DNA of the CDR3: TGTGCCAGCAGCTTACCAGGGGGCGAGCAGTACTCC.

This clonotype was seen many times. The chain carries TRBV6-5 and TRBJ1-2; maybe TRBD1 (6 bases). Germline CDR1 is MNHEY and CDR2 is SVGAGI. The ends were cut back, 0 bases at V and 4 bases at J, with 12 bases in the middle. The CDR3 extends over 15 amino acids. The CDR3, as DNA: TGTGCCAGCAGTTACTCCTCCGGACAGTCCTATGGCTACACCTTC. Residues: CASSYSSGQSYGYTF.

This clonotype was seen ten or more times. This chain connects TRBV6-2 or TRBV6-3 to TRBJ2-3, with D possibly being TRBD2 (5 bases). The CDR3 length is 14 residues. V was cut by 7 bases and J by 3 bases, with 14 bases left in between. From germline, CDR1 is MNHEY and CDR2 SVGEGT. Here the CDR3 reads CASTKTRRTDTQYF. CDR3 DNA sequence: TGTGCCAGCACCAAAACTAGACGGACAGATACGCAGTATTTT.

This clonotype was seen at least ten times. The V and J genes are TRBV19 and TRBJ2-2; 9 bases are a match to TRBD2. V dropped 2 bases and J dropped 2; count of bases not matched to a gene: 6. The CDR3 spans 17 residues. The V gene's germline CDR1 is LNHDA and CDR2 SQIVND (reference sequence). The CDR3 sequence: CASSISSSGINTGELFF. CDR3 sequence (DNA): TGTGCCAGTAGTATATCCTCTAGCGGGATTAACACCGGGGAGCTGTTTTTT.

Of note for this clonotype: A single base separates this from a much larger clone, so it may be a read error. V and J are TRBV29-1 and TRBJ1-2; D might be TRBD1 (5 bases). The germline CDR1 and CDR2 sequences are SQVTM and ANQGSEA. V was cut by 4 bases and J by 4 bases, with 16 bases left in between. This CDR3 is built from 14 residues. DNA for the CDR3: TGCAGCGTTGCCGACGGACACAGACCCTATGGCTACACCTTC. It codes for CSVADGHRPYGYTF. Supplemented by reference TRBV29-1 and TRBJ1-2, the full variable domain reads SAVISQKPSRDICQRGTSLTIQCQVDSQVTMMFWYRQQPGQSLTLIATANQGSEATYESGFVIDKFPISRPNLTFSTLTVSNMSPEDSSIYLCSVADGHRPYGYTFGSGTRLTVV.

This chain connects TRBV12-3 or TRBV12-4 to TRBJ2-6; D ambiguous. This CDR3 has 18 amino acids. Trimming shortened V by 7 bases and J by 0 bases, and 19 bases separated the two germline ends. CDR3 nucleotides: TGTGCCAGCACCCACTTAAAGAATTCTTACTCTGGGGCCAACGTCCTGACTTTC. Translating it yields CASTHLKNSYSGANVLTF.

This clonotype was seen ten or more times. The V call is TRBV3-1, the J call TRBJ2-3; D may be TRBD2 (6 bases). The V gene's germline CDR1 is LGHDT and CDR2 YNNKEL (reference sequence). V was cut by 1 base and J by 0 bases, with 11 bases left in between. The CDR3 has 16 residues. As DNA, the CDR3 is TGTGCCAGCAGCCAAGTGGCGGGGACGAGCACAGATACGCAGTATTTT. Amino acids: CASSQVAGTSTDTQYF.

This clonotype was observed at least ten times. The CDR3 DNA reads as TGTGCCAGCAGCGCTGAGGTGGGACTAGCAGTGGGGAATGAGCAGTTCTTC. Its protein product is CASSAEVGLAVGNEQFF. The chain uses TRBV7-6 and TRBJ2-1, with 9 bases fitting TRBD2. Unmatched junction bases numbered 15, after V lost 5 bases and J lost 7 bases. The CDR3 spans 17 residues. The germline gives CDR1 SGHVS, CDR2 FNYEAQ.

This clonotype was recorded many times. This chain joins TRBV4-1 and TRBJ2-3; 8 bases align to TRBD2. This CDR3 spans 17 amino acids. The V segment lost 0 bases and the J segment 2 bases; nucleotides outside the gene matches: 7. Germline CDR1 and CDR2: MGHRA and YSYEKL. CDR3 sequence: CASSQESVGRDTDTQYF. The CDR3 coding sequence is TGCGCCAGCAGCCAAGAGAGTGTCGGGAGGGACACAGATACGCAGTATTTT.

This clonotype has ten or more counts. The rearrangement joins TRBV28 to TRBJ2-7, with 7 nucleotides matching TRBD2. Trimming at V came to 6 bases and at J to 5 bases, leaving 4 bases not matched to a gene. Looked up from germline, CDR1 is MDHEN and CDR2 is SYDVKM. The CDR3 runs 12 residues. The CDR3 loop reads CASSLSGNEQYF. CDR3 sequence (DNA): TGTGCCAGCAGCCTCAGCGGGAACGAGCAGTACTTC.

This clonotype was detected ten times or more. The CDR3 sequence: CASSLIDRAEKLFF. The CDR3 DNA follows: TGTGCCAGCAGCTTAATTGACAGGGCTGAAAAACTGTTTTTT. V is TRBV7-9 and J is TRBJ1-4, with TRBD1 identical over 7 bases. This CDR3 has 14 residues. The germline CDR1 and CDR2 sequences are SEHNR and FQNEAQ (reference sequence). Trimming cost V 2 bases and J 7 bases; bases outside gene matches: 4.

The V gene is TRBV7-6, the J gene TRBJ1-1; a weak D match, TRBD1 (5 bases). CDR1 and CDR2 (germline): SGHVS, FNYEAQ. V lost 2 bases, J lost 6 bases, and 16 bases lay in between. The CDR3 is 15 residues long. The CDR3 DNA sequence: TGTGCCAGCAGCTTATTTTTTGGGGTGGGGGCTGAAGCTTTCTTT. It is translated as CASSLFFGVGAEAFF. The variable domain in full, completed from reference TRBV7-6 and TRBJ1-1, reads GAGVSQSPRYKVTKRGQDVALRCDPISGHVSLYWYRQALGQGPEFLTYFNYEAQQDKSGLPNDRFSAERPEGSISTLTIQRTEQRDSAMYRCASSLFFGVGAEAFFGQGTRLTVV.